This TCR beta chain appears in the sequencing data of a study of blood T cell repertoires in COVID-19. About the study: The study drew acute and convalescent COVID-19 samples from the United States, Italy and Spain. T cells, B-cell-depleted T cells, or PBMCs supplied cDNA or gDNA.

The CDR3 consists of 16 residues. Per germline, CDR1 SGHVS and CDR2 FNYEAQ. Trimming stripped 4 bases from V and 0 bases from J, with 13 bases between. Original analysis: Quantification of nucleated cells was approximated via reference gene primer amplification. Libraries were prepared by immunoSEQ multiplex PCR; TCRdb keeps only in-frame clonotypes and omits some of them. That table furnishes V, J and clone size, whereas the DNA furnished D and trimming. The sample yields roughly 190,000 clones, around 91% seen once. This clonotype was obtained from a woman aged 18-30 years who had recovered from COVID-19. Sequenced material: PBMCs or T cells enriched from blood (not recorded which). V gene TRBV7-6 combines with J gene TRBJ2-1; possibly TRBD2 for D (6 bases). The CDR3 loop reads CASSSGLSNSYNEQFF. The CDR3 DNA sequence: TGTGCCAGCAGCTCTGGACTATCCAACTCCTACAATGAGCAGTTCTTC.